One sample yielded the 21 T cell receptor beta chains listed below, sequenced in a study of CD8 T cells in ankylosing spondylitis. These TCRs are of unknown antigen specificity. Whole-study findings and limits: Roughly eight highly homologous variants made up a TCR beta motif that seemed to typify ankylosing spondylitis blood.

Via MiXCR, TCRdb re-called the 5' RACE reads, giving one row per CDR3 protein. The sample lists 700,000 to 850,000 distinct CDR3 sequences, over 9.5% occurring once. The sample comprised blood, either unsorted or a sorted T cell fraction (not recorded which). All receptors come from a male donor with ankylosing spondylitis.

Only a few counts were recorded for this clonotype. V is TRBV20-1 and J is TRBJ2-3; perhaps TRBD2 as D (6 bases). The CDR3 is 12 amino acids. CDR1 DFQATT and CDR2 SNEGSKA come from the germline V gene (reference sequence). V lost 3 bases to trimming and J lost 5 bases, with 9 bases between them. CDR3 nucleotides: TGCAGTGCTAGCCAAGCGGGAGATACGCAGTATTTT. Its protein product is CSASQAGDTQYF.

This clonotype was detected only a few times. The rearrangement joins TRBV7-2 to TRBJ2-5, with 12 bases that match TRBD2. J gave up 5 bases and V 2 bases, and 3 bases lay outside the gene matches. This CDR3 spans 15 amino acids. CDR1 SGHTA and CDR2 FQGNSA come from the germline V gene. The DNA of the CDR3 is TGTGCCAGCAGCTTACTAGCGGGGGGGCGGGAGACCCAGTACTTC. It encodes CASSLLAGGRETQYF. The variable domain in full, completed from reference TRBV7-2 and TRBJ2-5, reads GAGVSQSPSNKVTEKGKDVELRCDPISGHTALYWYRQSLGQGLEFLIYFQGNSAPDKSGLPSDRFSAERTGGSVSTLTIQRTQQEDSAVYLCASSLLAGGRETQYFGPGTRLLVL.

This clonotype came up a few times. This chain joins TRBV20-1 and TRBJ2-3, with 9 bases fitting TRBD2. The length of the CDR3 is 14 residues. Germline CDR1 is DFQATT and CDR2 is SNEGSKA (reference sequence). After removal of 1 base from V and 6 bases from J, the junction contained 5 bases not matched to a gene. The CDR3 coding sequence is TGCAGTGCTAGAGCGAGCGGGGGGATCGATACGCAGTATTTT. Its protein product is CSARASGGIDTQYF.

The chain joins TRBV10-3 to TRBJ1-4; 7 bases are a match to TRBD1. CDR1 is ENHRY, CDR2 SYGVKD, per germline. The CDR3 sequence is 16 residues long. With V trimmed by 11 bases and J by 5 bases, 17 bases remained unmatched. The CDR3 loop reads CAARPGTAALNEKLFF. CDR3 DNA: TGTGCCGCCCGACCCGGGACAGCCGCCTTGAATGAAAAACTGTTTTTT.

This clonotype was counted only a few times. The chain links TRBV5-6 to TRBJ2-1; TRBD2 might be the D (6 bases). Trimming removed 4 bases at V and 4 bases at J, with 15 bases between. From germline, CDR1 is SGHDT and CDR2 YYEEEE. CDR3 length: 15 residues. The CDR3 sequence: CASSGGRTPYNEQFF. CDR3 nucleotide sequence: TGTGCCAGCAGCGGAGGGCGGACACCGTACAATGAGCAGTTCTTC.

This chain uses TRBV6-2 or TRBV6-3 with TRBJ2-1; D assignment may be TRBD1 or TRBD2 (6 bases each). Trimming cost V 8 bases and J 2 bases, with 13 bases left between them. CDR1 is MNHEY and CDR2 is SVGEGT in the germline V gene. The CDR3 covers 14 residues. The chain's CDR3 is CASQRGGTYNEQFF. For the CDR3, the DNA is TGTGCCAGCCAACGAGGGGGGACCTACAATGAGCAGTTCTTC.

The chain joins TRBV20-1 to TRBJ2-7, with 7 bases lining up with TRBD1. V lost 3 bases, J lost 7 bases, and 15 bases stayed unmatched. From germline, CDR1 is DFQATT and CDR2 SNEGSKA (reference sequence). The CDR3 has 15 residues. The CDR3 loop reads CSARGPTGSLGEQYF. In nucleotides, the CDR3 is TGCAGTGCTAGGGGACCGACAGGGAGTTTGGGGGAGCAGTACTTC.

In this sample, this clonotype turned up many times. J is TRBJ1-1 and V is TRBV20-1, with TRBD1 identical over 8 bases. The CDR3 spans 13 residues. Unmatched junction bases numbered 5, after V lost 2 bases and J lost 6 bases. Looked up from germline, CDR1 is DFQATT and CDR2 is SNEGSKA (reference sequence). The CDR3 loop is CSARPGQDSEAFF. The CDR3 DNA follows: TGCAGTGCTAGACCGGGACAGGACTCTGAAGCTTTCTTT.

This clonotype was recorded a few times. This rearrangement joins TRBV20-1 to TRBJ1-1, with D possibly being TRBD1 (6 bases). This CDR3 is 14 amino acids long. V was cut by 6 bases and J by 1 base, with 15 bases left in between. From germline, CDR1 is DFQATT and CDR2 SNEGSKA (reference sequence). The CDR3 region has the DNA TGCAGTGCCAACCGCGGGGGCGGGAACACTGAAGCTTTCTTT. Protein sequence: CSANRGGGNTEAFF.

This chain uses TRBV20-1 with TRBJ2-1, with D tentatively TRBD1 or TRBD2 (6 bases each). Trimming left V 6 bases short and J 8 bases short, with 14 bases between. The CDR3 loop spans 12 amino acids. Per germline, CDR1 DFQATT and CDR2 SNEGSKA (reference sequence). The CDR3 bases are TGCAGTGCAAGGGGGTCGGGGGATGAGCAGTTCTTC. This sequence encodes CSARGSGDEQFF.

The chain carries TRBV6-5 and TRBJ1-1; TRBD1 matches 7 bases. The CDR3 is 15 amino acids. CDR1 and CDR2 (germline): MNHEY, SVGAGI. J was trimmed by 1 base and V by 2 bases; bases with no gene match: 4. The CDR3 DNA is TGTGCCAGCAGTTACAAGGGACAGTCGAACACTGAAGCTTTCTTT. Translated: CASSYKGQSNTEAFF.

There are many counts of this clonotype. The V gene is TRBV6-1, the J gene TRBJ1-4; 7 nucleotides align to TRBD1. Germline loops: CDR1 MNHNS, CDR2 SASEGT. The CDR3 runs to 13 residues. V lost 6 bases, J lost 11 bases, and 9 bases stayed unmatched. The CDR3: CASRETGVTKLFF. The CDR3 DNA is TGTGCCAGCAGAGAAACAGGGGTTACGAAACTGTTTTTT.

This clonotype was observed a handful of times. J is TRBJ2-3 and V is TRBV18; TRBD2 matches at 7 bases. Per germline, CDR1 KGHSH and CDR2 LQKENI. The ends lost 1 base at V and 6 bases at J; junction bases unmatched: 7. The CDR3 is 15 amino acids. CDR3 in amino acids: CASSPQRGPWDTQYF. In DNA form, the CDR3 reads TGTGCCAGCTCACCACAGCGGGGCCCATGGGATACGCAGTATTTT.

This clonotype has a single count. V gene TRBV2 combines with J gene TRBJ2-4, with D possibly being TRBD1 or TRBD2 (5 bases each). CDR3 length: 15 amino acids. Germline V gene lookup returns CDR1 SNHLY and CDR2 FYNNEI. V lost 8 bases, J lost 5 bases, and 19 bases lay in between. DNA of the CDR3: TGTGCCAGCCGTGGGGGTTCGGCTGCCCAAAACATTCAGTACTTC. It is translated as CASRGGSAAQNIQYF.

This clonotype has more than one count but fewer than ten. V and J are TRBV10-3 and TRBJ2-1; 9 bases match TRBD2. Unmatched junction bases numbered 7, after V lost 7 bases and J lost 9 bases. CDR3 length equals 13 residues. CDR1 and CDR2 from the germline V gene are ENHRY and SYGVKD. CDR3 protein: CAITTREGVEQFF. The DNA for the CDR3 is TGTGCCATCACGACGCGGGAGGGGGTTGAGCAGTTCTTC.

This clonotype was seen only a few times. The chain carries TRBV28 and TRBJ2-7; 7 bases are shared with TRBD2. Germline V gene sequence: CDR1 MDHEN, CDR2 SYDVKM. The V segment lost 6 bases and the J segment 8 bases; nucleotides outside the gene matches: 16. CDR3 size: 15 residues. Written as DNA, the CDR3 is TGTGCCAGCAGCAAAATCCCGGGACTACAGGACAAGCAGTACTTC. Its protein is CASSKIPGLQDKQYF.

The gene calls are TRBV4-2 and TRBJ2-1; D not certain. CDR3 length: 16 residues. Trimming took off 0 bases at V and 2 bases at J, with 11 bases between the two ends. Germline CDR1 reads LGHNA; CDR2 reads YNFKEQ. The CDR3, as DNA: TGTGCCAGCAGCCAAGAGGCTGCCAAACCCTACAATGAGCAGTTCTTC. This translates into CASSQEAAKPYNEQFF.

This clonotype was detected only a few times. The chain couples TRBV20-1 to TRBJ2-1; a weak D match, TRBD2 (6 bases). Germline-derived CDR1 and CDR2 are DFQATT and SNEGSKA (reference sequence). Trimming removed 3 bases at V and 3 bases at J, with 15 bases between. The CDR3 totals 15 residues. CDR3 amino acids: CSAREPGLRYNEQFF. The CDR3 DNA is TGCAGTGCTAGGGAACCGGGACTCCGCTACAATGAGCAGTTCTTC.

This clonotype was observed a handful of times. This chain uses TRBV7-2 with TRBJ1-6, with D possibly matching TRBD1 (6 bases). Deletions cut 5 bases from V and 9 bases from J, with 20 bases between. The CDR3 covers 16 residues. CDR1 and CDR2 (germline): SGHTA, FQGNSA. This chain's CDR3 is CASSTRQAGFASPLHF. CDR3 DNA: TGTGCCAGCAGCACCCGACAGGCTGGATTCGCTTCACCCCTCCACTTT.

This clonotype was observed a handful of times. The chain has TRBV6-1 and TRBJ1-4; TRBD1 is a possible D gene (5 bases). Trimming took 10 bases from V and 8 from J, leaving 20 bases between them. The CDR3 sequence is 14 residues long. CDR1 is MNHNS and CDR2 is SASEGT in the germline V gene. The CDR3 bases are TGTGCCACCTCTTCCGGGGCCCAATCGGAAAAACTGTTTTTT. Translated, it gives CATSSGAQSEKLFF.

DNA of the CDR3: TGTGCCAGCAGCGTAGACTTTCGAGGCTACGAGCAGTACTTC. Translating it yields CASSVDFRGYEQYF. J is TRBJ2-7 and V is TRBV5-5, with unresolved D. Trimming removed 4 bases at V and 3 bases at J, with 14 bases between. The CDR3 runs to 14 residues. Germline CDR1 SGHKS, CDR2 YYEKEE (reference sequence).